These 24 T cell receptor beta chains were all obtained from the same sample, sequenced in a study of T cells expressing NK-cell markers. TCRdb reprocessed the 5' RACE reads, with one entry per CDR3 protein and no DNA. The data include tens of thousands of distinct CDR3 sequences; the top ten clones carry 60%. Sequenced material: blood T cells: a sorted CD56 or NKG2C T cell subset, CD4+ or CD8+ T cells, or bulk PBMC T cells (not recorded which). All receptors come from a woman between 18 and 70 years old in good health.

The chain employs TRBV10-3 and TRBJ2-1. The germline CDR1 and CDR2 sequences are ENHRY and SYGVKD. There are 13 residues in the CDR3. CDR3 protein: CAISEESYNEQFF.

The chain has TRBV5-1 and TRBJ2-2; TCRdb designates TRBD1, a call that cannot be tested without DNA. The CDR3 has 14 amino acids. CDR1 is SGHRS and CDR2 is YFSETQ in the germline V gene. The CDR3 is CASSTGQGPRELFF.

The CDR3 sequence: CASSSRGGIQETQYF. The J gene is TRBJ2-5, the V gene TRBV9; TCRdb selects TRBD1, and the lack of DNA leaves this call unchecked. Germline CDR1 and CDR2: SGDLS and YYNGEE. The CDR3 has 15 residues.

The CDR3 is CSAPMGGYYGYTF. V and J are TRBV20-1 and TRBJ1-2; TCRdb selects TRBD1, and the lack of DNA leaves this call unchecked. Germline assignment: CDR1 DFQATT and CDR2 SNEGSKA (reference sequence). CDR3 size: 13 residues.

The rearrangement joins TRBV5-1 to TRBJ1-6. The germline V gene has CDR1 SGHRS and CDR2 YFSETQ. CDR3 length: 14 amino acids. CDR3 sequence: CASSLGGWDSPLHF.

The rearrangement uses TRBV27 and TRBJ1-1; without DNA, the TCRdb call of TRBD1 cannot be checked. The CDR3 runs to 13 residues. Germline CDR1 and CDR2: MNHEY and SMNVEV (reference sequence). The CDR3 spells CASSLQGNTEAFF.

The chain combines TRBV30 with TRBJ1-5; TCRdb indicates TRBD1, and absent DNA this call remains unverified. The CDR3 is 15 residues long. In germline, CDR1 is GTSNPN, CDR2 SVGIG (reference sequence). Here the CDR3 reads CAWSPEGDLHQPQHF. Full variable domain (remainder filled in from reference TRBV30 and TRBJ1-5): SQTIHQWPATLVQPVGSPLSLECTVEGTSNPNLYWYRQAAGRGLQLLFYSVGIGQISSEVPQNLSASRPQDRQFILSSKKLLLSDSGFYLCAWSPEGDLHQPQHFGDGTRLSIL.

V usage is TRBV4-2 and J usage is TRBJ1-2. This CDR3 spans 14 amino acids. Germline V gives CDR1 LGHNA, CDR2 YNFKEQ. The CDR3 loop is CASSQESGDYGYTF.

The V gene is TRBV6-4, the J gene TRBJ2-2; TCRdb returns TRBD1, unconfirmable since there is no DNA. This CDR3 spans 22 amino acids. Germline V gives CDR1 MRHNA, CDR2 SNTAGT. This CDR3 reads CASSPRQGSTIRRVTGAGELFF.

V is TRBV7-8 and J is TRBJ2-5; TCRdb's assignment of TRBD2 cannot be checked, as there is no DNA. The V gene's germline CDR1 is SGHVS and CDR2 FQNEAQ. The CDR3 spans 18 residues. This CDR3 reads CASSLLLETSGDKETQYF.

The rearrangement joins TRBV7-6 to TRBJ2-3; TCRdb proposes TRBD1, but this gene call is untestable without DNA. The V gene's germline CDR1 is SGHVS and CDR2 FNYEAQ. The CDR3 length is 16 residues. CDR3 loop: CASSGTGTGGTDTQYF.

The V gene is TRBV7-8, the J gene TRBJ2-1; absent DNA, TCRdb's TRBD1 call cannot be checked. Looked up from germline, CDR1 is SGHVS and CDR2 is FQNEAQ. This CDR3 spans 13 amino acids. The CDR3 reads CARTGTGCNEQFF.

The genes are TRBV12-3 or TRBV12-4 and TRBJ1-6; as DNA is missing, the TRBD1 call by TCRdb cannot be tested. The CDR3 consists of 16 residues. The CDR3 here is CASSLGTGFGNSPLHF.

V usage is TRBV7-9 and J usage is TRBJ1-1; the D call from TCRdb, TRBD1, cannot be confirmed without DNA. The germline V gene encodes CDR1 SEHNR and CDR2 FQNEAQ (reference sequence). The CDR3 runs to 16 residues. The CDR3 protein is CASSTTSRGADTEAFF.

V and J are TRBV4-1 and TRBJ2-1. This CDR3 is built from 13 residues. In germline, CDR1 is MGHRA, CDR2 YSYEKL. The CDR3 loop is CASSRLENNEQFF.

The rearrangement uses TRBV9 and TRBJ2-7; with no DNA, the TCRdb D assignment of TRBD2 cannot be verified. The V gene's germline CDR1 is SGDLS and CDR2 YYNGEE. The CDR3 totals 16 residues. The CDR3 loop is CASSSSGLAAFYEQYF.

V and J are TRBV7-9 and TRBJ2-1; the D gene TCRdb calls, TRBD2, cannot be checked with no DNA. Looked up from germline, CDR1 is SEHNR and CDR2 is FQNEAQ (reference sequence). This CDR3 is 14 amino acids long. The CDR3 protein is CASSLGTGLDEQFF.

This sequence joins TRBV27 and TRBJ2-1; the TRBD2 assignment by TCRdb is unverifiable without DNA. CDR3 size: 14 residues. The germline CDR1 and CDR2 sequences are MNHEY and SMNVEV (reference sequence). This chain's CDR3 is CASSLGPEYNEQFF.

The chain links TRBV6-5 to TRBJ1-2; the TCRdb D gene call, TRBD1, has no DNA to confirm it. Germline CDR1 reads MNHEY; CDR2 reads SVGAGI. This CDR3 has 14 amino acids. This CDR3 reads CASSYSGEGDRYTF.

V and J are TRBV4-1 and TRBJ2-1; the D gene TCRdb calls, TRBD1, cannot be checked with no DNA. Germline V gene data show CDR1 as MGHRA and CDR2 as YSYEKL. This CDR3 has 16 amino acids. CDR3 in amino acids: CASSSRGRRDYNEQFF.

The chain couples TRBV4-1 to TRBJ1-6; the TRBD1 assignment by TCRdb is unverifiable without DNA. The CDR3 has 16 amino acids. The germline CDR1 and CDR2 sequences are MGHRA and YSYEKL. The CDR3 here is CASSHKDSLGNSPLHF.

This chain links TRBV27 with TRBJ2-1; the D call from TCRdb, TRBD1, cannot be confirmed without DNA. CDR1 is MNHEY, CDR2 SMNVEV, per germline (reference sequence). The CDR3 length is 14 residues. This chain's CDR3 is CASRPPGYLNEQFF.

The rearrangement links TRBV5-1 to TRBJ2-3. The CDR3 totals 13 residues. The V gene's germline CDR1 is SGHRS and CDR2 YFSETQ. The CDR3: CASSLDPPDTQYF.

V gene TRBV5-1 combines with J gene TRBJ2-1; without DNA, the TCRdb call of TRBD1 cannot be checked. Germline CDR1 and CDR2: SGHRS and YFSETQ. The CDR3 is made up of 15 amino acids. This CDR3 reads CASSFTGTVWNEQFF.